This T cell receptor beta chain stems from a study of shared clonotypes between healthy human individuals. V lost 6 bases, J lost 4 bases, and 17 bases stayed unmatched. The CDR3 is made up of 17 amino acids. Germline-derived CDR1 and CDR2 are MDHEN and SYDVKM. Study-wide results and limits: Sharing of clonotypes among donors was expected to vary with sequencing depth. The study found about 5% of naive CD4 clonotypes shared across a handful of donors.

With respect to this clone: Its antigen is currently unknown.

Sequencing used immunoSEQ multiplex PCR; TCRdb keeps in-frame clones, though not all of them. Seen here are about 510,000 clones, approximately 95% observed once, and the top ten hold approximately 0.06%. All of the donors resided in Nashville, Tennessee, and each was a Caucasian adult. The sample consisted of naive CD4+ T cells sorted from blood. Documented subset: CD45RA+ positively selected. The source of this sequence is a young woman in good health. The V call is TRBV28, the J call TRBJ2-5; 7 bases fit TRBD1. The CDR3 DNA follows: TGTGCCAGCAGACCCCCGTACTATAGAACAGGGGCAGAGACCCAGTACTTC. This codes for CASRPPYYRTGAETQYF.